A single sample is the source of the 23 T cell receptor beta chains below, sequenced in a study of identical twins. TCRdb recomputed calls from the 5' RACE reads with MiXCR, one row per CDR3 protein. The table lists 200,000 to 300,000 distinct CDR3 sequences, about 11% of them singletons. What was sequenced was memory T cells sorted from blood. These TCRs come from a man aged 50-59 years in good health.

The table lists this clonotype with many counts. The rearrangement uses TRBV7-2 and TRBJ2-5, with unresolved D. This CDR3 region has 13 residues. CDR1 and CDR2 (germline): SGHTA, FQGNSA. Trimming removed 5 bases from V and 5 bases from J, with 12 bases in between. The CDR3 region has the DNA TGTGCCAGCAGCGCCACCGGTAGGGAGACCCAGTACTTC. Translation gives CASSATGRETQYF.

Turning to this clonotype: Given a much more abundant clone one base away, this may be a read error. V usage is TRBV12-3 or TRBV12-4 and J usage is TRBJ1-1; D not resolved. There are 15 residues in the CDR3. This CDR3 reads CASSPDAVGRTVAFF. For the CDR3, the DNA is TGTGCCAGCAGTCCTGATGCGGTGGGCAGGACTGTAGCTTTCTTT.

This clonotype was observed at least ten times. J is TRBJ2-1 and V is TRBV6-2 or TRBV6-3, with TRBD2 identical over 9 bases. The trim removed 4 bases at V and 3 bases at J, leaving 4 bases unmatched. The germline CDR1 and CDR2 sequences are MNHEY and SVGEGT. The CDR3 has 15 amino acids. The CDR3, as DNA: TGTGCCAGCAGTTCCTCTAGCGGGAACTACAATGAGCAGTTCTTC. It specifies CASSSSSGNYNEQFF.

This clonotype was picked up many times. The chain employs TRBV7-9 and TRBJ2-1, with 11 bases identical to TRBD2. The V segment lost 3 bases and the J segment 16 bases; nucleotides outside the gene matches: 14. The CDR3 is 15 residues long. Per germline, CDR1 SEHNR and CDR2 FQNEAQ (reference sequence). The CDR3 region has the DNA TGTGCCAGCAGCTTGTCAGATCTCCTAGCGGGAGGCTTATTCTTC. Its translation: CASSLSDLLAGGLFF. Together with reference TRBV7-9 and TRBJ2-1, the CDR3 gives the full variable domain: DTGVSQNPRHKITKRGQNVTFRCDPISEHNRLYWYRQTLGQGPEFLTYFQNEAQLEKSRLLSDRFSAERPKGSFSTLEIQRTEQGDSAMYLCASSLSDLLAGGLFFGPGTRLTVL.

This clonotype has at least ten counts. The gene calls are TRBV29-1 and TRBJ1-5; possible D gene TRBD1, 5 bases. Trimming cost V 4 bases and J 0 bases, with 19 bases left between them. This CDR3 is 17 amino acids long. The V gene's germline CDR1 is SQVTM and CDR2 ANQGSEA. The CDR3 coding sequence is TGCAGCGTTGTTTTGACAGACTACAGATATAGCAATCAGCCCCAGCATTTT. This codes for CSVVLTDYRYSNQPQHF.

This clonotype was seen many times. The chain combines TRBV14 with TRBJ2-1; either TRBD1 or TRBD2 may fit D (7 bases each). Germline assignment: CDR1 SGHDN and CDR2 FVKESK. Between the trimmed V and J ends, which lost 1 base and 0 bases, there was a span of 16 bases. There are 18 residues in the CDR3. The CDR3 sequence is CASSQVGGGGSSYNEQFF. CDR3 bases: TGTGCCAGCAGCCAAGTAGGAGGGGGCGGGAGCTCCTACAATGAGCAGTTCTTC.

This clonotype has ten or more counts. This chain uses TRBV5-4 with TRBJ2-3; D remains unclear. In germline, CDR1 is SGHNT, CDR2 YYREEE (reference sequence). V was clipped by 0 bases and J by 3 bases, with 11 bases between them. CDR3 length: 15 residues. The CDR3 region has the DNA TGTGCCAGCAGCTTGGCCGGCCAAGGGACAGATACGCAGTATTTT. Its protein product is CASSLAGQGTDTQYF. Using reference TRBV5-4 and TRBJ2-3 for the parts outside the CDR3, the full variable domain is ETGVTQSPTHLIKTRGQQVTLRCSSQSGHNTVSWYQQALGQGPQFIFQYYREEENGRGNFPPRFSGLQFPNYSSELNVNALELDDSALYLCASSLAGQGTDTQYFGPGTRLTVL.

This clonotype was found many times. The chain combines TRBV29-1 with TRBJ2-5, with 10 bases identical to TRBD2. Germline loops: CDR1 SQVTM, CDR2 ANQGSEA. The V segment lost 4 bases and the J segment 4 bases; nucleotides outside the gene matches: 12. This CDR3 has 16 amino acids. CDR3 DNA: TGCAGCGTTGCCTACCGCCGGAGCGGGGGGGGAGAGACCCAGTACTTC. It is translated as CSVAYRRSGGGETQYF. Full variable domain (rest looked up from reference TRBV29-1 and TRBJ2-5): SAVISQKPSRDICQRGTSLTIQCQVDSQVTMMFWYRQQPGQSLTLIATANQGSEATYESGFVIDKFPISRPNLTFSTLTVSNMSPEDSSIYLCSVAYRRSGGGETQYFGPGTRLLVL.

This clonotype came up many times. The V gene is TRBV7-2, the J gene TRBJ2-3, with D possibly matching TRBD2 (6 bases). V lost 7 bases and J 2 bases, leaving 19 bases between the germline ends. CDR1 is SGHTA and CDR2 is FQGNSA in the germline V gene. This CDR3 region has 16 residues. The CDR3 sequence: CASTLNGGGLTDTQYF. The DNA of the CDR3 is TGTGCCAGCACCCTAAATGGTGGGGGACTCACAGATACGCAGTATTTT.

The chain joins TRBV11-2 to TRBJ1-2, with D possibly matching TRBD1 (5 bases). V was pared by 1 base and J by 6 bases, with 9 bases between. The CDR3 is 13 residues long. From germline, CDR1 is SGHAT and CDR2 FQNNGV. The CDR3 bases are TGTGCCAGCAGCTTAGCCGGGGGAGATGGCTACACCTTC. This codes for CASSLAGGDGYTF. The full variable domain, rest sourced from reference TRBV11-2 and TRBJ1-2, is EAGVAQSPRYKIIEKRQSVAFWCNPISGHATLYWYQQILGQGPKLLIQFQNNGVVDDSQLPKDRFSAERLKGVDSTLKIQPAKLEDSAVYLCASSLAGGDGYTFGSGTRLTVV.

The table lists this clonotype with a few counts. This sequence joins TRBV20-1 and TRBJ2-3; 13 nucleotides line up with TRBD2. CDR1 and CDR2 (germline): DFQATT, SNEGSKA (reference sequence). V shed 5 bases, J shed 1 base, and the junction held 6 bases outside the gene matches. The CDR3 is 16 residues long. The CDR3 sequence: CSAGTSGRGGTDTQYF. The DNA for the CDR3 is TGCAGTGCTGGAACTAGCGGGAGGGGGGGCACAGATACGCAGTATTTT.

Many counts were recorded for this clonotype. The chain employs TRBV20-1 and TRBJ2-3, with D possibly being TRBD2 (6 bases). The V gene's germline CDR1 is DFQATT and CDR2 SNEGSKA (reference sequence). With 3 bases removed from V and 6 bases from J, the gap between germline ends came to 16 bases. This CDR3 has 14 amino acids. CDR3 amino acids: CSASSREKGDTQYF. For the CDR3, the DNA is TGCAGTGCTAGTTCTCGGGAGAAGGGCGATACGCAGTATTTT.

The rearrangement links TRBV20-1 to TRBJ1-2, with 9 bases matching TRBD1. The germline gives CDR1 DFQATT, CDR2 SNEGSKA (reference sequence). The CDR3 has 17 amino acids. Trimming at V came to 1 base and at J to 4 bases, leaving 13 bases not matched to a gene. The CDR3 DNA reads as TGCAGTGCTAGAGCTGAGGCCGGGACAGGGATATCCTATGGCTACACCTTC. This encodes CSARAEAGTGISYGYTF.

This clonotype has only a few counts. V is TRBV11-2 and J is TRBJ2-1, with 7 bases aligning to TRBD2. The CDR3 contains 12 residues. J gave up 16 bases and V 3 bases, and 9 bases lay outside the gene matches. In germline, CDR1 is SGHAT, CDR2 FQNNGV. The CDR3 is CASSFLAELLFF. The DNA for the CDR3 is TGTGCCAGCAGCTTTCTAGCGGAACTTCTTTTCTTC.

This rearrangement joins TRBV15 to TRBJ1-5; D might be TRBD1 (5 bases). The CDR3 runs 15 residues. V gave up 2 bases and J gave up 1 base, with 9 bases separating them. Germline V gene data show CDR1 as LNHNV and CDR2 as YYDKDF (reference sequence). The CDR3 DNA sequence: TGTGCCACCAGCAGAAGACAGAGAAGCAATCAGCCCCAGCATTTT. This gives the protein CATSRRQRSNQPQHF.

This clonotype was observed many times. The chain uses TRBV4-3 and TRBJ1-3; D not certain. Germline V gene data show CDR1 as LGHNA and CDR2 as YSLEER. This CDR3 spans 13 amino acids. The V end lost 5 bases, the J end lost 3 bases, and 8 bases lay between the germline ends. The CDR3 sequence is CASSTSSGNTIYF. CDR3 nucleotides: TGCGCCAGCAGCACCTCTAGTGGAAACACCATATATTTT.

At least ten counts were recorded for this clonotype. The V and J genes are TRBV15 and TRBJ2-7; D unresolved. The length of the CDR3 is 13 residues. Trimming took off 1 base at V and 0 bases at J, with 4 bases between the two ends. Germline V CDR1 and CDR2: LNHNV, YYDKDF (reference sequence). The CDR3 here is CATSRVDSYEQYF. The DNA for the CDR3 is TGTGCCACCAGCAGAGTTGACTCCTACGAGCAGTACTTC.

This clonotype has more than one count but fewer than ten. V is TRBV21-1 and J is TRBJ1-1; the table's D call, TRBD1, has no DNA check behind it. TRBV21-1 is reported as a pseudogene. This CDR3 is 17 amino acids long. This CDR3 reads CASSKGLTGGLRTEAFF. The CDR3 DNA reads as TGTGCCAGCAGCAAAGGTTTGACAGGGGGCCTGCGGACTGAAGCTTTCTTT.

The rearrangement links TRBV12-3 or TRBV12-4 to TRBJ1-1; D is possibly TRBD1 (5 bases). The CDR3 contains 17 residues. V shed 6 bases and J shed 2 bases, with 22 bases lying between them. This CDR3 is CASSRRGRATSNTEAFF. The DNA for the CDR3 is TGTGCCAGCAGCCGCCGGGGGAGGGCCACTAGTAACACTGAAGCTTTCTTT.

This clonotype was counted only a few times. The rearrangement uses TRBV27 and TRBJ2-1; 7 positions agree with TRBD2. V gave up 2 bases and J gave up 10 bases; unmatched junction bases: 11. Looked up from germline, CDR1 is MNHEY and CDR2 is SMNVEV (reference sequence). The CDR3 spans 15 residues. The CDR3 sequence is CASSLGLGQFQEQFF. CDR3 nucleotide sequence: TGTGCCAGCAGTTTAGGACTAGGTCAGTTCCAGGAGCAGTTCTTC.

This clonotype was recorded at least ten times. The chain combines TRBV11-2 with TRBJ2-4; 13 bases map to TRBD2. CDR3 length equals 18 residues. The germline V gene has CDR1 SGHAT and CDR2 FQNNGV. Trimming cost V 3 bases and J 0 bases; bases outside gene matches: 5. The CDR3 spells CASSFGLAGVGAKNIQYF. In DNA, the CDR3 is TGTGCCAGCAGCTTTGGACTAGCGGGGGTAGGAGCCAAAAACATTCAGTACTTC.

This clonotype was recorded at least ten times. The V gene is TRBV7-2, the J gene TRBJ1-2; D is undetermined. Germline-derived CDR1 and CDR2 are SGHTA and FQGNSA. V lost 1 base and J 4 bases, leaving 10 bases between the germline ends. This CDR3 has 14 amino acids. This chain's CDR3 is CASSLGETVYGYTF. The CDR3 region has the DNA TGTGCCAGCAGCTTAGGGGAGACCGTCTATGGCTACACCTTC.

This clonotype was detected ten times or more. The V and J genes are TRBV12-3 or TRBV12-4 and TRBJ2-1, with a tentative D call TRBD1 (5 bases). The CDR3 runs 11 residues. Trimming cost V 2 bases and J 13 bases, with 9 bases left between them. In DNA form, the CDR3 reads TGTGCCAGCAGTTTAAGGACACGCCAGTTCTTC. This encodes CASSLRTRQFF.